This T cell receptor (beta chain) was profiled in a study of shared clonotypes between healthy human individuals. Broader study findings: Non-shared clonotypes had lower generation probabilities than those shared by all four donors. Few donors limited the genetic and exposure-history diversity represented. Only blood was sampled; tissue repertoires likely differ.

The CDR3 length is 15 residues. CDR1 is SGHDT, CDR2 YYEEEE, per germline. V shed 3 bases, J shed 2 bases, and the junction held 7 bases outside the gene matches. As for this clone: Antigen: not known.

Only in-frame clones appear in the TCRdb table, and some are missing; sequencing was by immunoSEQ multiplex PCR. The sample has over 2,000,000 clones, 93% seen once. Naivety among CD8 cells was defined by CD45RO negativity and positive CCR7 selection, thereby excluding terminally differentiated effector memory CD45RA+ cells. Healthy adults negative for HIV, lacking recent acute infections or vaccinations, served as donors. The rearrangement links TRBV5-6 to TRBJ2-5, with TRBD1 matching 7 bases. The sample comprised naive CD8+ T cells from PBMCs. The source is a man between 18 and 35 years old in good health. Some clones in this sample may be carry-over from other donors' samples. Here the CDR3 reads CASSSDRIRQETQYF. The CDR3 region has the DNA TGTGCCAGCAGCTCGGACAGGATTAGACAAGAGACCCAGTACTTC. The variable domain in full, with the rest retrieved from reference TRBV5-6 and TRBJ2-5, is DAGVTQSPTHLIKTRGQQVTLRCSPKSGHDTVSWYQQALGQGPQFIFQYYEEEERQRGNFPDRFSGHQFPNYSSELNVNALLLGDSALYLCASSSDRIRQETQYFGPGTRLLVL.